This is a list of T cell receptor delta chains from one sample in a study of gammadelta T cells in human blood. TCRdb repeated clone calling on the RT-PCR reads with CATT. The sample lists about 340 delta-chain clones, more than 20% occurring once. The material sequenced was non-Vgamma9Vdelta2 gamma-delta T cells from infant blood. These receptor sequences come from a human donor. Each CDR3 is given with its conserved first and last residue. A D gene is named only where the DNA matches it firmly. Only part of the rows carry a size: once, few, many, or a class if the clone is expanded.

clone size: large
V gene: TRDV1
J gene: TRDJ1
D gene: -
CDR3 protein: CALGERLTFLLAPVYWGIRYRYTDKLIF
CDR3 DNA: TGTGCTCTTGGGGAACGACTCACCTTCCTACTGGCACCCGTTTACTGGGGGATTAGATATCGGTACACCGATAAACTCATCTTT

clone size: few
V gene: TRDV1
J gene: TRDJ1
D gene: -
CDR3 protein: CALGDTPPIPRDKLIF
CDR3 DNA: TGTGCTCTTGGGGACACCCCCCCCATTCCGCGCGATAAACTCATCTTT

clone size: large
V gene: TRDV3
J gene: TRDJ1
D gene: -
CDR3 protein: CAFSSIRELIF
CDR3 DNA: TGTGCCTTTAGCTCGATACGGGAACTCATCTTT

clone size: large
V gene: TRDV1
J gene: TRDJ1
D gene: TRDD3
CDR3 protein: CALGESAGGYPADKLIF
CDR3 DNA: TGTGCTCTTGGGGAATCTGCTGGGGGATACCCGGCCGATAAACTCATCTTT

clone size: large
V gene: TRDV1
J gene: TRDJ1
D gene: -
CDR3 protein: CALGPSFPLQEYTDKLIF
CDR3 DNA: TGTGCTCTTGGGCCTAGCTTCCCCCTGCAAGAATACACCGATAAACTCATCTTT

clone size: -
V gene: TRDV1
J gene: TRDJ1
D gene: -
CDR3 protein: CALGELRPSYTDKLIF
CDR3 DNA: TGTGCTCTTGGGGAACTCCGGCCCTCCTACACCGATAAACTCATCTTT

clone size: large
V gene: TRDV1
J gene: TRDJ1
D gene: -
CDR3 protein: CALGERPDKLIF
CDR3 DNA: TGTGCTCTTGGGGAACGGCCCGATAAACTCATCTTT

clone size: large
V gene: TRDV1
J gene: TRDJ1
D gene: -
CDR3 protein: CALGKAFSPDKLIF
CDR3 DNA: TGTGCTCTTGGGAAGGCCTTCTCCCCCGATAAACTCATCTTT

clone size: hyperexpanded
V gene: TRDV3
J gene: TRDJ1
D gene: -
CDR3 protein: CAFQDVYGNTATDKLIF
CDR3 DNA: TGTGCCTTTCAGGATGTCTACGGCAATACTGCCACCGATAAACTCATCTTT

clone size: large
V gene: TRDV3
J gene: TRDJ1
D gene: -
CDR3 protein: CASTSLLRGTDKLIF
CDR3 DNA: TGTGCCTCCACCTCCCTCCTAAGGGGCACCGATAAACTCATCTTT

clone size: -
V gene: TRAV29/DV5
J gene: TRDJ1
D gene: -
CDR3 protein: CSVLLCSAASYVDWGTRPNTDKLIF
CDR3 DNA: -

clone size: -
V gene: TRDV1
J gene: TRDJ1
D gene: -
CDR3 protein: CALGGGGLPNTDKLIF
CDR3 DNA: TGTGCTCTTGGGGGGGGAGGTCTTCCAAACACCGATAAACTCATCTTT

clone size: large
V gene: TRDV1
J gene: TRDJ1
D gene: TRDD3
CDR3 protein: CALGDPVLPTGGFTRGCTDKLIF
CDR3 DNA: TGTGCTCTTGGGGACCCTGTCCTACCGACTGGGGGATTCACGAGGGGTTGCACCGATAAACTCATCTTT

clone size: large
V gene: TRDV1
J gene: TRDJ2
D gene: TRDD3
CDR3 protein: CALGELPLPPNTGGYSAKRRALTAQLFF
CDR3 DNA: TGTGCTCTTGGGGAACTTCCCCTTCCCCCGAATACTGGGGGATACAGTGCGAAAAGACGAGCTTTGACAGCACAACTCTTCTTT

clone size: large
V gene: TRDV1
J gene: TRDJ1
D gene: TRDD3
CDR3 protein: CALGEPPSKWGISNTDKLIF
CDR3 DNA: TGTGCTCTTGGGGAACCTCCTAGTAAGTGGGGGATAAGCAACACCGATAAACTCATCTTT

clone size: large
V gene: TRDV2
J gene: TRDJ3
D gene: TRDD3
CDR3 protein: CACDTGWGIPSSWDTRQMFF
CDR3 DNA: TGTGCCTGTGACACCGGCTGGGGGATCCCAAGCTCCTGGGACACCCGACAGATGTTTTTC

clone size: few
V gene: TRDV1
J gene: TRDJ1
D gene: TRDD3
CDR3 protein: CALGAYPLTGGTYTDKLIF
CDR3 DNA: TGTGCTCTTGGGGCCTATCCTCTTACTGGGGGAACGTACACCGATAAACTCATCTTT

clone size: large
V gene: TRDV1
J gene: TRDJ1
D gene: TRDD2
CDR3 protein: CALGNIFLTDKLIF
CDR3 DNA: TGTGCTCTTGGGAACATCTTCCTAACCGATAAACTCATCTTT

clone size: -
V gene: TRDV1
J gene: TRDJ1
D gene: TRDD3
CDR3 protein: CALGELNWGTPLDTDKLIF
CDR3 DNA: TGTGCTCTTGGGGAACTTAACTGGGGGACTCCCCTCGACACCGATAAACTCATCTTT

clone size: large
V gene: TRDV3
J gene: TRDJ1
D gene: -
CDR3 protein: CAYPSTVGTLDTDKLIF
CDR3 DNA: TGTGCCTATCCTTCCACTGTCGGTACGCTGGACACCGATAAACTCATCTTT

clone size: large
V gene: TRDV1
J gene: TRDJ1
D gene: TRDD3
CDR3 protein: CALGELASYVLGDMEADKLIF
CDR3 DNA: TGTGCTCTTGGGGAACTCGCTTCCTACGTTCTGGGGGATATGGAGGCCGATAAACTCATCTTT

clone size: large
V gene: TRDV1
J gene: TRDJ1
D gene: -
CDR3 protein: CALGVHLPPAGFLYTDKLIF
CDR3 DNA: TGTGCTCTTGGGGTCCACCTTCCGCCCGCGGGGTTTCTGTACACCGATAAACTCATCTTT

clone size: large
V gene: TRAV38-2/DV8
J gene: TRDJ1
D gene: -
CDR3 protein: CAYRSTQRRLDLVLGMRLIF
CDR3 DNA: TGTGCTTATAGGAGCACCCAAAGACGACTCGACTTAGTACTGGGTATGAGACTCATCTTT

clone size: -
V gene: TRDV1
J gene: TRDJ1
D gene: TRDD3
CDR3 protein: CALGGGGDGGYATDKLIF
CDR3 DNA: TGTGCTCTTGGGGGGGGTGGTGATGGGGGATACGCCACCGATAAACTCATCTTT

clone size: large
V gene: TRDV1
J gene: TRDJ1
D gene: TRDD3
CDR3 protein: CALGELSLRGIGGYNSYTDKLIF
CDR3 DNA: TGTGCTCTTGGGGAACTTAGCCTACGTGGGATTGGGGGATACAATTCGTACACCGATAAACTCATCTTT

clone size: large
V gene: TRDV1
J gene: TRDJ1
D gene: TRDD2
CDR3 protein: CALGEPPRGVPTYTDKLIF
CDR3 DNA: TGTGCTCTTGGGGAACCCCCCCGGGGGGTTCCTACGTACACCGATAAACTCATCTTT

clone size: few
V gene: TRDV1
J gene: TRDJ1
D gene: TRDD3
CDR3 protein: CALGDRSYNPPLGDKMYTDKLIF
CDR3 DNA: TGTGCTCTTGGGGATCGTTCCTACAATCCTCCACTGGGGGATAAAATGTACACCGATAAACTCATCTTT

clone size: -
V gene: TRDV1
J gene: TRDJ1
D gene: -
CDR3 protein: CALGVEGLPRWGTPGTDKLIF
CDR3 DNA: TGTGCTCTTGGGGTCGAAGGCCTTCCTCGGTGGGGGACCCCGGGCACCGATAAACTCATCTTT

clone size: large
V gene: TRDV1
J gene: TRDJ3
D gene: TRDD3
CDR3 protein: CALGDQPPSHKTRRTGGPSSWDTRQMFF
CDR3 DNA: TGTGCTCTTGGGGACCAACCGCCTTCCCACAAAACCCGTCGTACTGGGGGACCGAGCTCCTGGGACACCCGACAGATGTTTTTC

clone size: large
V gene: TRDV1
J gene: TRDJ2
D gene: -
CDR3 protein: CALGELIWMAAQLFF
CDR3 DNA: TGTGCTCTTGGGGAACTAATCTGGATGGCAGCACAACTCTTCTTT

clone size: large
V gene: TRDV1
J gene: TRDJ1
D gene: -
CDR3 protein: CALGEPAQGVRYTDKLIF
CDR3 DNA: TGTGCTCTTGGGGAACCAGCGCAGGGGGTACGGTACACCGATAAACTCATCTTT